Below are 3 T cell receptor beta chains sequenced from a single sample in a study of regulatory T cells in long-lasting Graves disease. Time point specified: persistent/refractory GD, antithyroid drugs over 5 years with positive TRAb. PBMC-extracted RNA yielded the TCR library. The authors built TCR beta libraries using iRepertoire HTBI primers and Arm-PCR of CDR3 regions. TCRdb reanalysed the multiplex PCR reads using MiXCR and keeps one entry per CDR3 protein. The top ten clones hold about two fifths of a sample with 500,000 to 700,000 distinct CDR3 sequences, about 32% of them seen once. The input for sequencing was peripheral blood mononuclear cells (PBMCs), taken when the disease was refractory, from a patient treated with antithyroid drugs. Source of these receptors: a female donor with Graves disease.

The V gene is TRBV20-1, the J gene TRBJ1-2; D gene unclear. Per the germline V gene, CDR1 is DFQATT and CDR2 is SNEGSKA (reference sequence). The V end was cut by 0 bases, the J end by 3 bases, with 11 bases between. CDR3 length: 14 amino acids. The CDR3 sequence: CSARDLWTDYGYTF. Here the CDR3 DNA reads TGCAGTGCTAGAGATTTGTGGACGGACTATGGCTACACCTTC.

This clonotype showed up many times. V and J are TRBV13 and TRBJ2-5; D is unresolved. Trimming cost V 3 bases and J 3 bases, with 8 bases left between them. The CDR3 has 13 residues. Germline CDR1 and CDR2: PRHDT and FYEKMQ (reference sequence). CDR3 residues: CASSFGTEETQYF. As DNA, the CDR3 is TGTGCCAGCAGCTTCGGCACCGAAGAGACCCAGTACTTC. Combining the CDR3 with reference TRBV13 and TRBJ2-5 gives the whole variable domain AAGVIQSPRHLIKEKRETATLKCYPIPRHDTVYWYQQGPGQDPQFLISFYEKMQSDKGSIPDRFSAQQFSDYHSELNMSSLELGDSALYFCASSFGTEETQYFGPGTRLLVL.

This clonotype was recorded a few times. The chain employs TRBV25-1 and TRBJ1-5; D possibly corresponds to TRBD1 (5 bases). Trimming shortened V by 3 bases and J by 4 bases, and 13 bases separated the two germline ends. Germline values: CDR1 MGHDK, CDR2 SYGVNS. The CDR3 contains 15 residues. The DNA for the CDR3 is TGTGCCAGCAGTGACCCGTCGGGGGGTAATCAGCCCCAGCATTTT. Its translation: CASSDPSGGNQPQHF. The variable domain in full, completed from reference TRBV25-1 and TRBJ1-5, reads EADIYQTPRYLVIGTGKKITLECSQTMGHDKMYWYQQDPGMELHLIHYSYGVNSTEKGDLSSESTVSRIRTEHFPLTLESARPSHTSQYLCASSDPSGGNQPQHFGDGTRLSIL.